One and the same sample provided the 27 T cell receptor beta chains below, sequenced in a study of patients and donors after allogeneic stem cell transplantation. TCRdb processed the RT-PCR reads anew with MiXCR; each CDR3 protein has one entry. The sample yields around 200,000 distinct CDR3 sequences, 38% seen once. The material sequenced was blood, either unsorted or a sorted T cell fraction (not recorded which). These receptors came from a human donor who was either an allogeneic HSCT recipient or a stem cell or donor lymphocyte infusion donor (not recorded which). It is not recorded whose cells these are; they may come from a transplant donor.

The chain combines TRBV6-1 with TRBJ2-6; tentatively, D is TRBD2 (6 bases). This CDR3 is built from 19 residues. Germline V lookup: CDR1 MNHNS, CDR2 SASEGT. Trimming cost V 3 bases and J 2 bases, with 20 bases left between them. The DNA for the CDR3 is TGTGCCAGCAGTGATCGGTCAGGGAGGCCCTATACTGGGGCCAACGTCCTGACTTTC. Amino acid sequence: CASSDRSGRPYTGANVLTF.

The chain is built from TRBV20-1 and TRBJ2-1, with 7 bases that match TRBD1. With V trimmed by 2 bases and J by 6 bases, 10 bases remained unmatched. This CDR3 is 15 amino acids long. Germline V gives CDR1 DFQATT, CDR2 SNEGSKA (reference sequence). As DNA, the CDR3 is TGCAGTGCTAGAATAGGGCAGGGGGTAGTCAATGAGCAGTTCTTC. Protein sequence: CSARIGQGVVNEQFF.

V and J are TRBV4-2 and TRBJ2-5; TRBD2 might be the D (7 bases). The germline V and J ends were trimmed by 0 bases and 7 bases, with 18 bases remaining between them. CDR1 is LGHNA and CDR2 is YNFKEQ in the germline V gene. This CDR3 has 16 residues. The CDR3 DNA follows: TGTGCCAGCAGCCAAGATACAGGGTTGTGGGGGGGGACCCAGTACTTC. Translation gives CASSQDTGLWGGTQYF.

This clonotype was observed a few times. CDR3 DNA: TGTGCCAGCAGCTTAGAACAGGGGGACTGGGCTGGAAACACCATATATTTT. This translates into CASSLEQGDWAGNTIYF. The chain recombines TRBV7-9 with TRBJ1-3; 8 positions agree with TRBD1. The CDR3 runs 17 residues. J was trimmed by 2 bases and V by 1 base; bases with no gene match: 7. Germline V gives CDR1 SEHNR, CDR2 FQNEAQ (reference sequence).

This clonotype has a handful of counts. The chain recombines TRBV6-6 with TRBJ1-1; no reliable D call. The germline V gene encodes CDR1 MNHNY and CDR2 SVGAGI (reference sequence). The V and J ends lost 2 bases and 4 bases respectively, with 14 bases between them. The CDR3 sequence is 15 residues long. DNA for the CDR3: TGTGCCAGCAGTTACCCCACAGAGACCTCCACTGAAGCTTTCTTT. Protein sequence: CASSYPTETSTEAFF.

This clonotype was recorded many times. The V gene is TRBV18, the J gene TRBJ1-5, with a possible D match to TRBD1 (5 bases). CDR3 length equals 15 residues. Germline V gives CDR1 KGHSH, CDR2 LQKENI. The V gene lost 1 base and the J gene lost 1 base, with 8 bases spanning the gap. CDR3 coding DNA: TGTGCCAGCTCACCACAGGGACCCAGCAATCAGCCCCAGCATTTT. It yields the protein CASSPQGPSNQPQHF.

CDR3 protein: CASSYSNAYGYTF. CDR3 in DNA: TGTGCCAGCAGTTACTCGAATGCTTATGGCTACACCTTC. This rearrangement joins TRBV6-6 to TRBJ1-2; D is uncertain. The CDR3 runs to 13 residues. The germline V gene has CDR1 MNHNY and CDR2 SVGAGI (reference sequence). V lost 0 bases to trimming and J lost 5 bases, with 7 bases between them.

The CDR3 here is CASSQDRGSSSYNEQFF. The CDR3 nucleotides are TGTGCCAGCAGCCAAGATCGGGGCTCGAGCTCCTACAATGAGCAGTTCTTC. The V call is TRBV3-1, the J call TRBJ2-1; possibly TRBD1 or TRBD2 for D (5 bases each). The V gene lost 0 bases and the J gene lost 0 bases, with 12 bases spanning the gap. The germline V gene encodes CDR1 LGHDT and CDR2 YNNKEL (reference sequence). This CDR3 spans 17 amino acids.

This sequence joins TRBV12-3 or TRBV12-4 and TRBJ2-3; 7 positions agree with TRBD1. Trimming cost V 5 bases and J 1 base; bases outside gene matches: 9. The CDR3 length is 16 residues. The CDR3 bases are TGTGCCAGCAGTCCACGGGACAGATCCCGCACAGATACGCAGTATTTT. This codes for CASSPRDRSRTDTQYF.

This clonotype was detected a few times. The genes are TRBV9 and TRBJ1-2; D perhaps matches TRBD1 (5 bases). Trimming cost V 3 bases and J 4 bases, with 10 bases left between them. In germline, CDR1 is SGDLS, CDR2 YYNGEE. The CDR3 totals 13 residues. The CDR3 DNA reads TGTGCCAGCAGCGGGGTGACAGCCTATGGCTACACCTTC. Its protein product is CASSGVTAYGYTF.

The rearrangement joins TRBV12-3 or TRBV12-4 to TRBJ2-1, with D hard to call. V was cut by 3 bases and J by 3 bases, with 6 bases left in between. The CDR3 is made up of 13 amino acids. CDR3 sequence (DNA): TGTGCCAGCAGTTTCGGTTACTACAATGAGCAGTTCTTC. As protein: CASSFGYYNEQFF.

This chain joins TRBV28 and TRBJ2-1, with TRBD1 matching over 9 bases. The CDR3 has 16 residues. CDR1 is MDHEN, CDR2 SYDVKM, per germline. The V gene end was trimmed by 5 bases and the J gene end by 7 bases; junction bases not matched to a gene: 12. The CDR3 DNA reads TGTGCCAGCAGTCCCCTTAAGGGACAGGGTTTTAATGAGCAGTTCTTC. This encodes CASSPLKGQGFNEQFF.

The CDR3 DNA sequence: TGTGCCAGCAGTTACTTCCCGGAGAGCTATGAGGGCTACACCTTC. Its protein product is CASSYFPESYEGYTF. The chain has TRBV6-6 and TRBJ1-2; D remains ambiguous. Germline CDR1 reads MNHNY; CDR2 reads SVGAGI (reference sequence). This CDR3 spans 15 amino acids. Trimming took 1 base from V and 8 from J, leaving 17 bases between them.

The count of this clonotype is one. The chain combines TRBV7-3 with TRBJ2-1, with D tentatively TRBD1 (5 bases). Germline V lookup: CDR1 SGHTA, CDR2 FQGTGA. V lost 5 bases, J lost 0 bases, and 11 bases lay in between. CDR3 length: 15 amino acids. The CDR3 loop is CASSPDMSSYNEQFF. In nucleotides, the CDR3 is TGTGCCAGCAGCCCGGACATGAGCTCCTACAATGAGCAGTTCTTC.

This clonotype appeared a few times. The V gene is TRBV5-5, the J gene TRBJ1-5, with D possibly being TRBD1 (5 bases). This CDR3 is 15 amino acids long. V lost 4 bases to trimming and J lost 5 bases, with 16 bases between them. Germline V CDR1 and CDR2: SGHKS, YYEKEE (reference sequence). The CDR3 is CASSRTFTEDQPQHF. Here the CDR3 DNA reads TGTGCCAGCAGCAGGACATTTACCGAGGATCAGCCCCAGCATTTT. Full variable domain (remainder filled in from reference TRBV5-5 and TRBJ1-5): DAGVTQSPTHLIKTRGQQVTLRCSPISGHKSVSWYQQVLGQGPQFIFQYYEKEERGRGNFPDRFSARQFPNYSSELNVNALLLGDSALYLCASSRTFTEDQPQHFGDGTRLSIL.

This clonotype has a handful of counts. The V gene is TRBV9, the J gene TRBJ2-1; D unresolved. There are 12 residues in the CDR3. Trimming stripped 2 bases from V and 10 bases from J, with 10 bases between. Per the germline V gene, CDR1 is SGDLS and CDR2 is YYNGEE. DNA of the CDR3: TGTGCCAGCAGCGTCGCCTCCGCGGAGCAGTTCTTC. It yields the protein CASSVASAEQFF.

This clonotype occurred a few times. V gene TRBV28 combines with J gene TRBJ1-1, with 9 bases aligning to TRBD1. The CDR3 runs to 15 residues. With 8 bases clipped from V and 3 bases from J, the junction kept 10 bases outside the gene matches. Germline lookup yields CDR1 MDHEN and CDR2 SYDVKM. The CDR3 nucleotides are TGTGCCAGCCCCGGGACAGGGAAGGGGCACACTGAAGCTTTCTTT. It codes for CASPGTGKGHTEAFF.

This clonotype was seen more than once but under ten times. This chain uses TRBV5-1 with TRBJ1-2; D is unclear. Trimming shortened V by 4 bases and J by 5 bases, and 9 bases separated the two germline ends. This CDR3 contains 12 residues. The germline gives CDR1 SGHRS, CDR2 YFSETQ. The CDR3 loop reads CASSELQYGYTF. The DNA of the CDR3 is TGCGCCAGCAGCGAACTACAGTATGGCTACACCTTC.

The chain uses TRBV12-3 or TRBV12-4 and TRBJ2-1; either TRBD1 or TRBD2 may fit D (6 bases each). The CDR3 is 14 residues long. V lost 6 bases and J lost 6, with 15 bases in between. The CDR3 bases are TGTGCCAGCAGCCGGGGGCAGCCGATCAATGAGCAGTTCTTC. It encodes CASSRGQPINEQFF.

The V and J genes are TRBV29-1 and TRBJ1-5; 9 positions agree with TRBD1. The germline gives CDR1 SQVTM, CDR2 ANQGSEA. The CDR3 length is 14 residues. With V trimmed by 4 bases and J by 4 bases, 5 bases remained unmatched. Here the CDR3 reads CSVVGTGSNQPQHF. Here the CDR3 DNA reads TGCAGCGTTGTCGGGACAGGGTCGAATCAGCCCCAGCATTTT.

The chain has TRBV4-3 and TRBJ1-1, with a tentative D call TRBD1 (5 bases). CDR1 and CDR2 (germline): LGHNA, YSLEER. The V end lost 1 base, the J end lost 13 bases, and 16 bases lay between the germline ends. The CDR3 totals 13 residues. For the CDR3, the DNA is TGCGCCAGCAGCCAAGGTGGGGGGATGGAGGTTTTCTTT. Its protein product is CASSQGGGMEVFF.

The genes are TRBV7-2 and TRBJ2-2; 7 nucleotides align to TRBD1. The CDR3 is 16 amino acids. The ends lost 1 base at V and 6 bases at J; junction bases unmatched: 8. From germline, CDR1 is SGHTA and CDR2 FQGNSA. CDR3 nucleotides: TGTGCCAGCAGCTTAGTCGGACAGGCTACAGCCGGGGAGCTGTTTTTT. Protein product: CASSLVGQATAGELFF.

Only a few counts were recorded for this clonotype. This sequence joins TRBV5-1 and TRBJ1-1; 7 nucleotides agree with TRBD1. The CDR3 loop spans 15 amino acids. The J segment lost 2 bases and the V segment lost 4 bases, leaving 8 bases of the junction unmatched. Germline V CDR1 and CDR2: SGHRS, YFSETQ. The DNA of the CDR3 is TGCGCCAGCAGCCAACTAGACAGGGTTAACACTGAAGCTTTCTTT. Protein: CASSQLDRVNTEAFF.

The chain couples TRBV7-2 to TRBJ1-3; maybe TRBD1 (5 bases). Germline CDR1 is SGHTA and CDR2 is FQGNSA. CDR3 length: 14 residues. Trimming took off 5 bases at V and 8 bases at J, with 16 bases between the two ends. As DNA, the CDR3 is TGTGCCAGCAGCCCCGACATCGGGACTTACACCATATATTTT. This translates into CASSPDIGTYTIYF.

For the CDR3, the DNA is TGTGCCAGCAGCCAAGAGTGGGGGGGATACGAGCAGTACTTC. Translation: CASSQEWGGYEQYF. This sequence joins TRBV3-1 and TRBJ2-7, with 7 nucleotides matching TRBD2. Germline-derived CDR1 and CDR2 are LGHDT and YNNKEL (reference sequence). V shed 0 bases, J shed 4 bases, and the junction held 3 bases outside the gene matches. The CDR3 totals 14 residues.

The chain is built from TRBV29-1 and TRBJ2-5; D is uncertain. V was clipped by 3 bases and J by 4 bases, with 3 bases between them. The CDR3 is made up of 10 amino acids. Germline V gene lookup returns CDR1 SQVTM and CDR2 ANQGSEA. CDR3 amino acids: CSVESETQYF. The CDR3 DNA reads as TGCAGCGTTGAGTCAGAGACCCAGTACTTC. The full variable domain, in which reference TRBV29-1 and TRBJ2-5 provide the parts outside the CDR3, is SAVISQKPSRDICQRGTSLTIQCQVDSQVTMMFWYRQQPGQSLTLIATANQGSEATYESGFVIDKFPISRPNLTFSTLTVSNMSPEDSSIYLCSVESETQYFGPGTRLLVL.

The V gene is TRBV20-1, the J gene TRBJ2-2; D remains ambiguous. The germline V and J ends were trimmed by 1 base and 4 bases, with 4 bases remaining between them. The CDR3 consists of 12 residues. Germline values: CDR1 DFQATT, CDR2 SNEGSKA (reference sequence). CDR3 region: CSARGRTGELFF. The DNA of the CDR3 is TGCAGTGCTAGAGGACGCACCGGGGAGCTGTTTTTT.